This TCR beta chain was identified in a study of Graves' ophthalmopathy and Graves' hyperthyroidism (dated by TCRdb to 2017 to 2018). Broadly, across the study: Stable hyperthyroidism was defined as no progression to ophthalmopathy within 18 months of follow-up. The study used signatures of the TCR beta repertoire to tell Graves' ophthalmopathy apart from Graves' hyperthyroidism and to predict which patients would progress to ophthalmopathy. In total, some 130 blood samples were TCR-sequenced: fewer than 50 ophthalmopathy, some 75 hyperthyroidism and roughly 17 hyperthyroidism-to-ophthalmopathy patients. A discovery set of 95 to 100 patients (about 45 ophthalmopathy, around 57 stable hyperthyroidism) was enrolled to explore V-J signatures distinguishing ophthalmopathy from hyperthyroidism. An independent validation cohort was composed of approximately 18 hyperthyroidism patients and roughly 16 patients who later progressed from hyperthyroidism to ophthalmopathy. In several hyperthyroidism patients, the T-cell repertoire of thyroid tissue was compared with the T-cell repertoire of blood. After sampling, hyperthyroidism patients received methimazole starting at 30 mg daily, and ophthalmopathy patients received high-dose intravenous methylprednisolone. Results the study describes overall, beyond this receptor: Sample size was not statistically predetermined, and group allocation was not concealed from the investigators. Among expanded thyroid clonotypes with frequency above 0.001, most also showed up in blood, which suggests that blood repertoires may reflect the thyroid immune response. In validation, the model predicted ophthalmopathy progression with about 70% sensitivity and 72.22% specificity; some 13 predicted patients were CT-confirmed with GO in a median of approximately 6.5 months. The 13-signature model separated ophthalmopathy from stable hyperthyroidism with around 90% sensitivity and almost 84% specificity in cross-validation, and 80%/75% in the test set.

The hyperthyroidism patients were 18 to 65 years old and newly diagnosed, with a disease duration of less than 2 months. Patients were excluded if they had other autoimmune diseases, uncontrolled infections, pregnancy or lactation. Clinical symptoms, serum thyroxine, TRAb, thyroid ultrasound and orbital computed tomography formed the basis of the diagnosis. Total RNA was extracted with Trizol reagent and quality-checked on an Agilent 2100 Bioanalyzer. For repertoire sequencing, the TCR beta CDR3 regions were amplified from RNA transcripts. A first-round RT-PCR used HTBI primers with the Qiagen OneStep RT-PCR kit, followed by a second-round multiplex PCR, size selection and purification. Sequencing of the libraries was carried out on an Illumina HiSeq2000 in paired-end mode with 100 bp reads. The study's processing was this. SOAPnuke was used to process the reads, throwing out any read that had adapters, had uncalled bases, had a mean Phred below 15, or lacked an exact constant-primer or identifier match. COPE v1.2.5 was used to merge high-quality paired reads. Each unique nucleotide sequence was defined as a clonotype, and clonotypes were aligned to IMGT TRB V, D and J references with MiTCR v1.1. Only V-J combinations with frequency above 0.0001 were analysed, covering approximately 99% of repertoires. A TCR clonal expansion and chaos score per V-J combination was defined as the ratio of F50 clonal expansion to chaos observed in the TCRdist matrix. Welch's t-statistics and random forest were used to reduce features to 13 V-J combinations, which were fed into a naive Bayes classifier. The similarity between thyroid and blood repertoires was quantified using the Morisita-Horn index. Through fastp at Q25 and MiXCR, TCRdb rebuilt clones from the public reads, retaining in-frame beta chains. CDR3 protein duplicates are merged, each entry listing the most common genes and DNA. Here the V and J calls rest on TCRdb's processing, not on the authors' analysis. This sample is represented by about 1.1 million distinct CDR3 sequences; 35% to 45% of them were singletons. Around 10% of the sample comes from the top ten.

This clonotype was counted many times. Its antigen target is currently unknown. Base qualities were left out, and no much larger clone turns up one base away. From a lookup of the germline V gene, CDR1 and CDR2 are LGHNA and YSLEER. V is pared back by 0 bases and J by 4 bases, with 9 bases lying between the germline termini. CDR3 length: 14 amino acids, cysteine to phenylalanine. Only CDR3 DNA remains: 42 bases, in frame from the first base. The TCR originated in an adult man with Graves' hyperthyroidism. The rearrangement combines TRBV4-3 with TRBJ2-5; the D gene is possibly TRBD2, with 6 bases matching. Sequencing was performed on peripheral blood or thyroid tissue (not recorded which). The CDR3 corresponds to CASSQDLGLETQYF. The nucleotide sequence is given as TGCGCCAGCAGCCAAGATCTGGGACTAGAGACCCAGTACTTC.